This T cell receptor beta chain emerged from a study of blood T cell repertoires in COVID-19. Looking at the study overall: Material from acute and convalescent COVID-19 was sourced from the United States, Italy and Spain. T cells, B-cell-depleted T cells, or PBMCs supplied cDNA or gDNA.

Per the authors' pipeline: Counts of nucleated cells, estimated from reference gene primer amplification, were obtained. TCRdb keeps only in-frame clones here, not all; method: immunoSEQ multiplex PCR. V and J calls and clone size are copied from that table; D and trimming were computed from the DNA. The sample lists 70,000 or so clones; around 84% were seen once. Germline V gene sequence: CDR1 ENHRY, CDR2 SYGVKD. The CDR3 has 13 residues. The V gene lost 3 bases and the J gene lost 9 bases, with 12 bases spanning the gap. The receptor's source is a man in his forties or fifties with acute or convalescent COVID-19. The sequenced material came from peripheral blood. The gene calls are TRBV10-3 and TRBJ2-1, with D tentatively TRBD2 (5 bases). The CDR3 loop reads CAISDFSEGEQFF. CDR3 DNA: TGTGCCATCAGTGATTTTAGCGAGGGTGAGCAGTTCTTC.